What follows describes a single T cell receptor (beta chain). Its antigen is currently unknown. The sample originates from a study of cytomegalovirus exposure and HLA in healthy donors. Turning to the study itself: Within the Caucasian-associated ancestry cluster were under 85% of the roughly 400 genotyped donors. Whole-study results and caveats: HLA allele associations emerged for about 16,000 TCR beta sequences in a later analysis, at 0.05 false discovery rate.

Primers: 60 Vbeta forward and 13 Jbeta reverse. Libraries were prepared by immunoSEQ multiplex PCR; TCRdb keeps only in-frame clonotypes and omits some of them. The sample has roughly 200,000 clones; 77% are singletons. V was cut by 0 bases and J by 6 bases, with 11 bases left in between. The CDR3 is 14 residues long. CDR1 and CDR2 (germline): GTSNPN, SVGIG (reference sequence). The specimen was PBMCs. The receptor was derived from a woman aged 60-70 years in good health and CMV-seropositive. V usage is TRBV30 and J usage is TRBJ1-4; D gene uncertain. The CDR3: CAWSVHGSDEKLFF. CDR3 sequence (DNA): TGTGCCTGGAGTGTACACGGGAGTGATGAAAAACTGTTTTTT.